This T cell receptor beta chain is drawn from a study of blood T cell repertoires in COVID-19. Study overall: Collection of acute and convalescent COVID-19 samples took place in the United States, Italy and Spain. PBMCs, B-cell-depleted T cells, or T cells provided the cDNA or gDNA that made up the material.

Source study methods: Cell counts per sample came from amplifying reference gene primers. TCRdb keeps only in-frame clones here, not all; method: immunoSEQ multiplex PCR. V and J calls and clone size are as listed in that table; D and trimming were resolved from the DNA. Seen here are about 240,000 clones, approximately 78% observed once, and the top ten hold around 12%. The length of the CDR3 is 16 residues. The germline gives CDR1 SGHRS, CDR2 YFSETQ. Unmatched junction bases numbered 6, after V lost 3 bases and J lost 1 base. Sequences were obtained from peripheral blood. This clonotype originated in a woman between 55 and 75 years old with active or convalescent COVID-19. V gene TRBV5-1 combines with J gene TRBJ2-2; 7 nucleotides line up with TRBD1. The DNA for the CDR3 is TGCGCCAGCAGCTCCGACAGGGCACAGAACACCGGGGAGCTGTTTTTT. It encodes CASSSDRAQNTGELFF.